The present TCR beta chain was sequenced within a study of T cells in Graves' hyperthyroidism and ophthalmopathy. Concerning this clonotype: Its antigen is as yet unknown.

Germline values: CDR1 MNHNS, CDR2 SASEGT. Trimming cost V 0 bases and J 0 bases, with 12 bases left between them. CDR3 size: 17 residues. Amplified TCR beta CDR3 regions came from RNA transcripts. Carried out on the TCR CDR3, a first-round RT-PCR used the HTBI primer set. TCRdb itself ran the multiplex PCR reads through MiXCR, one entry per CDR3 protein. The repertoire holds under 350,000 distinct CDR3 sequences, with roughly 18% as singletons. Study-wide findings and caveats: Most expanded thyroid clonotypes above 0.001 also appeared in blood. Model predictions of ophthalmopathy came a median about 6.3 months before onset.

Sequencing input: blood. This TCR came from a woman aged 45-59 years with Graves' hyperthyroidism. This rearrangement joins TRBV6-1 to TRBJ1-5; tentatively, D is TRBD1 (6 bases). The CDR3 bases are TGTGCCAGCAGTGAAGCTCGACAGGTTTATAGCAATCAGCCCCAGCATTTT. Protein sequence: CASSEARQVYSNQPQHF.